Presented here are 16 T cell receptor beta chains from one specimen sequenced in a study of shared clonotypes between healthy human individuals. Profiled with immunoSEQ multiplex PCR; TCRdb holds only in-frame clones, not every one. The sample holds about 560,000 clones, around 81% seen once. Input material: PBMCs. These receptors came from a woman aged 40 to 55 in good health. Some clones in this sample may be carry-over from other donors' samples.

The chain joins TRBV7-9 to TRBJ2-1, with 13 bases aligning to TRBD2. Trimming at V came to 2 bases and at J to 5 bases, leaving 3 bases not matched to a gene. Germline values: CDR1 SEHNR, CDR2 FQNEAQ (reference sequence). CDR3 length: 16 residues. The CDR3: CASSLIGTSGNNEQFF. The DNA of the CDR3 is TGTGCCAGCAGCTTAATAGGGACTAGCGGGAACAATGAGCAGTTCTTC.

The chain combines TRBV14 with TRBJ1-2, with 8 bases identical to TRBD1. With V trimmed by 4 bases and J by 4 bases, 5 bases remained unmatched. This CDR3 comprises 14 residues. CDR1 and CDR2 from the germline V gene are SGHDN and FVKESK. The CDR3 reads CASSPRDRTYGYTF. The CDR3 region has the DNA TGTGCCAGCAGCCCCCGGGACAGGACCTATGGCTACACCTTC.

As regards this clone: Distinct nucleotide sequences in the sample also encode this CDR3. V is TRBV18 and J is TRBJ1-1, with D tentatively TRBD1 (6 bases). The CDR3 sequence is 14 residues long. V lost 1 base and J lost 1, with 7 bases in between. Germline CDR1 reads KGHSH; CDR2 reads LQKENI. The CDR3, as DNA: TGTGCCAGCTCACCACAGGGGGGGAACACTGAAGCTTTCTTT. This gives the protein CASSPQGGNTEAFF.

This clone occurred many times. Other nucleotide sequences from this sample produce the same CDR3. J is TRBJ2-5 and V is TRBV30; D is uncertain. The CDR3 is made up of 13 amino acids. Trimming left V 2 bases short and J 9 bases short, with 16 bases between. Germline CDR1 is GTSNPN and CDR2 is SVGIG (reference sequence). The CDR3 sequence is CAWSPAASVAQYF. CDR3 sequence (DNA): TGTGCCTGGAGTCCCGCAGCCTCCGTGGCCCAGTACTTC.

The chain recombines TRBV7-8 with TRBJ2-7; 9 nucleotides match TRBD2. Germline assignment: CDR1 SGHVS and CDR2 FQNEAQ. J was trimmed by 0 bases and V by 7 bases; bases with no gene match: 4. The CDR3 extends over 14 amino acids. CDR3 DNA: TGTGCCAGCACGATAGCGGGAGACTCCTACGAGCAGTACTTC. Protein sequence: CASTIAGDSYEQYF.

This clone has only a few counts. The CDR3 coding sequence is TGTGCCAGCACGAACGGGGCAGCCTCTGGAAACACCATATATTTT. Encoded protein: CASTNGAASGNTIYF. V gene TRBV9 combines with J gene TRBJ1-3, with a weak D call TRBD1 (5 bases). The CDR3 covers 15 residues. V gave up 6 bases and J gave up 0 bases, with 13 bases separating them. CDR1 and CDR2 from the germline V gene are SGDLS and YYNGEE.

The chain recombines TRBV18 with TRBJ2-7; D gene ambiguous. Germline loops: CDR1 KGHSH, CDR2 LQKENI. CDR3 size: 13 residues. Trimming removed 2 bases from V and 3 bases from J, with 8 bases in between. The chain's CDR3 is CASSPRRYYEQYF. The CDR3, as DNA: TGTGCCAGCTCACCAAGGCGTTACTACGAGCAGTACTTC.

On this clone itself: With only one base between it and a far larger clone, this is likely a read error. The same CDR3 can be traced to other DNA sequences in this sample. This chain uses TRBV19 with TRBJ2-1, with TRBD2 identical over 11 bases. The V gene end was trimmed by 4 bases and the J gene end by 6 bases; junction bases not matched to a gene: 5. The CDR3 runs to 15 residues. Germline V CDR1 and CDR2: LNHDA, SQIVND (reference sequence). CDR3 nucleotide sequence: TGTGCCAGTAGTAGGCTAGCGGGAGGCTTCAATGAGCAGTTCTTC. Protein product: CASSRLAGGFNEQFF.

V usage is TRBV7-9 and J usage is TRBJ1-6; D ambiguous. Trimming took off 8 bases at V and 4 bases at J, with 9 bases between the two ends. Germline V CDR1 and CDR2: SEHNR, FQNEAQ (reference sequence). The CDR3 consists of 13 residues. The CDR3 coding sequence is TGTGCCAGCGGACGAGCTTATAATTCACCCCTCCACTTT. This sequence encodes CASGRAYNSPLHF.

This clone turned up a few times. The CDR3 spells CASSILPGQNTGELFF. Written as DNA, the CDR3 is TGTGCCAGCAGTATACTACCGGGACAGAACACCGGGGAGCTGTTTTTT. V and J are TRBV7-3 and TRBJ2-2; possible D gene TRBD1, 6 bases. Trimming removed 6 bases at V and 1 base at J, with 15 bases between. In germline, CDR1 is SGHTA, CDR2 FQGTGA. There are 16 residues in the CDR3.

V is TRBV6-4 and J is TRBJ2-1; the D gene is possibly TRBD2 (5 bases). The germline V gene encodes CDR1 MRHNA and CDR2 SNTAGT. The CDR3 contains 16 residues. The V end was cut by 5 bases, the J end by 7 bases, with 21 bases between. The CDR3 region has the DNA TGTGCCAGCAGTTCTGTCGGGTCTAGCTCGTCGAATGAGCAGTTCTTC. Its protein product is CASSSVGSSSSNEQFF.

The chain has TRBV6-1 and TRBJ1-4; the D is unclear. Germline CDR1 is MNHNS and CDR2 is SASEGT. The CDR3 runs to 13 residues. V was cut by 3 bases and J by 8 bases, with 10 bases left in between. The CDR3 coding sequence is TGTGCCAGCAGTGATTCGGGATCAGAAAAACTGTTTTTT. This codes for CASSDSGSEKLFF.

This chain joins TRBV9 and TRBJ2-5; unclear D gene. V lost 3 bases and J 5 bases, leaving 8 bases between the germline ends. CDR1 and CDR2 (germline): SGDLS, YYNGEE. This CDR3 contains 12 residues. DNA of the CDR3: TGTGCCAGCAGCGCCGATACGGAGACCCAGTACTTC. Protein: CASSADTETQYF.

The chain uses TRBV5-6 and TRBJ2-2; D ambiguous. This CDR3 region has 12 residues. V lost 6 bases and J lost 4, with 7 bases in between. Germline V CDR1 and CDR2: SGHDT, YYEEEE. The DNA for the CDR3 is TGTGCCAGCAACCCTCGCACCGGGGAGCTGTTTTTT. It is translated as CASNPRTGELFF. Full variable domain (outside the CDR3, taken from reference TRBV5-6 and TRBJ2-2): DAGVTQSPTHLIKTRGQQVTLRCSPKSGHDTVSWYQQALGQGPQFIFQYYEEEERQRGNFPDRFSGHQFPNYSSELNVNALLLGDSALYLCASNPRTGELFFGEGSRLTVL.

This clone has a single count. The chain joins TRBV5-4 to TRBJ2-5; 7 bases agree with TRBD2. This CDR3 region has 15 residues. CDR1 and CDR2 from the germline V gene are SGHNT and YYREEE (reference sequence). Losses at the gene ends were 3 bases for V and 3 bases for J; bases not matched to a gene: 8. CDR3 in amino acids: CASSSSGGQKETQYF. CDR3 DNA: TGTGCCAGCAGCTCTAGCGGTGGCCAGAAAGAGACCCAGTACTTC.

The V and J genes are TRBV28 and TRBJ2-7; D may be TRBD1 (5 bases). The CDR3 runs 15 residues. Germline lookup yields CDR1 MDHEN and CDR2 SYDVKM. Trimming pared 2 bases from V and 3 bases from J, leaving 14 bases between. The CDR3 loop reads CASSLTFDSYYEQYF. The CDR3 DNA sequence: TGTGCCAGCAGTTTAACTTTTGACAGCTACTACGAGCAGTACTTC. Full variable domain (missing parts from reference TRBV28 and TRBJ2-7): DVKVTQSSRYLVKRTGEKVFLECVQDMDHENMFWYRQDPGLGLRLIYFSYDVKMKEKGDIPEGYSVSREKKERFSLILESASTNQTSMYLCASSLTFDSYYEQYFGPGTRLTVT.